Sequencing of this T cell receptor beta chain was carried out in a study of cytomegalovirus exposure and HLA in healthy donors. Study-wide results and limits: While the bulk of TCR sequences proved rare, some public TCRs turned up in many donors. Cytomegalovirus-associated TCR beta chains were listed, numbering 150 to 200. Reportedly, diagnosis of cytomegalovirus status by the classifier showed high specificity and sensitivity.

Sequencing used immunoSEQ multiplex PCR; TCRdb keeps in-frame clones, though not all of them. The data contain fewer than 140,000 clones, 88% of them singletons. Germline V CDR1 and CDR2: MNHEY, SVGAGI. The CDR3 sequence is 15 residues long. The V segment lost 5 bases and the J segment 0 bases; nucleotides outside the gene matches: 6. For this clone: The target antigen is unknown.

Input material: PBMCs. The clonotype originates from a woman aged 18-29 years in good health and CMV-seropositive. The chain has TRBV6-5 and TRBJ1-1; 7 bases are shared with TRBD1. The CDR3 is CASSRTGALNTEAFF. CDR3 DNA sequence: TGTGCCAGCAGTAGAACAGGGGCCCTGAACACTGAAGCTTTCTTT.